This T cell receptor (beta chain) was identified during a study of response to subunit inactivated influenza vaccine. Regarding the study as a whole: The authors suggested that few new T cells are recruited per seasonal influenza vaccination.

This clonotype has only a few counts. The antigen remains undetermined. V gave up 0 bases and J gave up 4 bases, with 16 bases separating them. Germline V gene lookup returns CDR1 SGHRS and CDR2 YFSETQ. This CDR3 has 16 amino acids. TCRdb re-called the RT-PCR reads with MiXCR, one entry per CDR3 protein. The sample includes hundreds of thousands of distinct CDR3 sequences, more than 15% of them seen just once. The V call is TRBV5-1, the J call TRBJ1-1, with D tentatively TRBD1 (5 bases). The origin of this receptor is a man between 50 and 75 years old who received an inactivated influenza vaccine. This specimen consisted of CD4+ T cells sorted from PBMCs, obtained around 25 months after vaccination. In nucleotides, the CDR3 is TGCGCCAGCAGCTTGGCCTCAGGGAAAAGTGGCACTGAAGCTTTCTTT. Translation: CASSLASGKSGTEAFF.